The 3 T cell receptor beta chains presented below share a single source sample, sequenced in a study of patients and donors after allogeneic stem cell transplantation. TCRdb itself ran the RT-PCR reads through MiXCR, one entry per CDR3 protein. The sample has more than 150,000 distinct CDR3 sequences, about a quarter seen once. The sample taken for sequencing was blood, either unsorted or a sorted T cell fraction (not recorded which). The source is a human donor who was either an allogeneic HSCT recipient or a stem cell or donor lymphocyte infusion donor (not recorded which). It is not recorded whose cells these are; they may come from a transplant donor.

In its sample, this clonotype was seen a few times. The chain couples TRBV24-1 to TRBJ2-5, with D hard to call. This CDR3 contains 13 residues. Germline CDR1 and CDR2: KGHDR and SFDVKD. V was pared by 7 bases and J by 4 bases, with 12 bases between. In DNA, the CDR3 is TGTGCCACCAGCCGGAACAAGGGAGAGACCCAGTACTTC. Its protein is CATSRNKGETQYF.

Only a few counts were recorded for this clonotype. The rearrangement uses TRBV12-3 or TRBV12-4 and TRBJ1-1, with 7 nucleotides matching TRBD1. CDR3 size: 13 residues. The V and J ends lost 7 bases and 7 bases, in that order; junction bases with no gene match: 9. This CDR3 is CASKTGATDEAFF. CDR3 coding DNA: TGTGCCAGCAAAACAGGGGCGACGGATGAAGCTTTCTTT.

The V gene is TRBV5-1, the J gene TRBJ2-3; 13 bases map to TRBD2. The CDR3 has 16 amino acids. The V gene end was trimmed by 2 bases and the J gene end by 2 bases; junction bases not matched to a gene: 2. Germline V CDR1 and CDR2: SGHRS, YFSETQ. CDR3 bases: TGCGCCAGCAGCTTCACTAGCGGGGGGGACACAGATACGCAGTATTTT. It translates to CASSFTSGGDTDTQYF. Combining the CDR3 with reference TRBV5-1 and TRBJ2-3 gives the whole variable domain KAGVTQTPRYLIKTRGQQVTLSCSPISGHRSVSWYQQTPGQGLQFLFEYFSETQRNKGNFPGRFSGRQFSNSRSEMNVSTLELGDSALYLCASSFTSGGDTDTQYFGPGTRLTVL.